These 6 T cell receptor beta chains were all obtained from the same sample, sequenced in a study of blood T cell repertoires in COVID-19. Repertoires were generated with immunoSEQ multiplex PCR, while TCRdb's copy carries only in-frame clones and drops some. The sample consists of fewer than 500,000 clones, around 90% of them appearing once. Sequencing used PBMCs or T cells enriched from blood (not recorded which). Receptors originate from a woman younger than 35 who had recovered from COVID-19.

The rearrangement links TRBV11-2 to TRBJ1-3; 9 bases line up with TRBD1. The V gene's germline CDR1 is SGHAT and CDR2 FQNNGV. Trimming removed 4 bases from V and 0 bases from J; junction bases left unmatched: 13. The CDR3 loop spans 19 amino acids. This CDR3 reads CASSYLRSQGAYSGNTIYF. CDR3 coding DNA: TGTGCCAGCAGCTATCTCCGCTCACAGGGGGCTTACTCTGGAAACACCATATATTTT.

J is TRBJ1-2 and V is TRBV9, with TRBD1 matching 7 bases. Germline V CDR1 and CDR2: SGDLS, YYNGEE. The CDR3 covers 14 residues. Losses at the gene ends were 3 bases for V and 8 bases for J; bases not matched to a gene: 10. CDR3: CASSGLEGAYGYTF. The CDR3 region has the DNA TGTGCCAGCAGCGGTCTGGAGGGGGCTTACGGCTACACCTTC. The entire variable domain, with the rest obtained from reference TRBV9 and TRBJ1-2, is as follows: DSGVTQTPKHLITATGQRVTLRCSPRSGDLSVYWYQQSLDQGLQFLIQYYNGEERAKGNILERFSAQQFPDLHSELNLSSLELGDSALYFCASSGLEGAYGYTFGSGTRLTVV.

This clone was seen a single time. The chain carries TRBV3-1 (or the pseudogene TRBV3-2) and TRBJ1-2; D uncertain. V lost 3 bases and J 4 bases, leaving 24 bases between the germline ends. The CDR3 loop spans 18 amino acids. Germline V gene lookup returns CDR1 LGHDT and CDR2 YNNKEL (reference sequence). The CDR3 nucleotides read TGTGCCAGCAGCCAGGCTACAAGGACTGTCCTAAGGCCCTATGGCTACACCTTC. It codes for CASSQATRTVLRPYGYTF.

The V call is TRBV19, the J call TRBJ2-1, with TRBD1 as a possible D gene (6 bases). The V end was cut by 5 bases, the J end by 4 bases, with 9 bases between. Germline CDR1 is LNHDA and CDR2 is SQIVND (reference sequence). CDR3 size: 13 residues. The CDR3 nucleotides are TGTGCCAGTAGTTACACAGGGTACAATGAGCAGTTCTTC. Amino acids: CASSYTGYNEQFF.

The chain joins TRBV20-1 to TRBJ2-3, with TRBD2 matching 11 bases. This CDR3 comprises 18 residues. Trimming removed 3 bases from V and 1 base from J; junction bases left unmatched: 12. The germline V gene has CDR1 DFQATT and CDR2 SNEGSKA (reference sequence). CDR3 sequence: CSASSSGGNKARTDTQYF. CDR3 nucleotide sequence: TGCAGTGCTAGTTCTAGCGGGGGGAACAAAGCCCGCACAGATACGCAGTATTTT.

The chain uses TRBV7-2 and TRBJ1-3, with D uncertain. Germline CDR1 SGHTA, CDR2 FQGNSA. Trimming stripped 1 base from V and 4 bases from J, with 8 bases between. The CDR3 length is 14 residues. The CDR3 DNA sequence: TGTGCCAGCAGCTTAGTAGTCGAAGGAAACACCATATATTTT. It yields the protein CASSLVVEGNTIYF.